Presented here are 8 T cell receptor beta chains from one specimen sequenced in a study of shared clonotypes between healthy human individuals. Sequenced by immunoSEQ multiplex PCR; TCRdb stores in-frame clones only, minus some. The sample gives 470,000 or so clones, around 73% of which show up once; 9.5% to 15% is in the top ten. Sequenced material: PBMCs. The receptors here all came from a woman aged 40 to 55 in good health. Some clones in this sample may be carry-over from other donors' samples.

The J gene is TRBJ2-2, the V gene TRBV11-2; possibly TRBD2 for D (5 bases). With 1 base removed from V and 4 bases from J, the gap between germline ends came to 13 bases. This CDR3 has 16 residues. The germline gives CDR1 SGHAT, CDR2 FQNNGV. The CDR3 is CASSLATRSGTGELFF. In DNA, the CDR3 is TGTGCCAGCAGCTTAGCCACTAGGTCTGGCACCGGGGAGCTGTTTTTT.

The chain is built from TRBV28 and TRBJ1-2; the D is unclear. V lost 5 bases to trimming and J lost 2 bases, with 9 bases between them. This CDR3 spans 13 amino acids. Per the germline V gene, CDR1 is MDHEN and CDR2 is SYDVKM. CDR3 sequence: CASSATSNYGYTF. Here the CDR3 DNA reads TGTGCCAGCAGTGCCACAAGCAACTATGGCTACACCTTC.

The CDR3 region is CASSTLAGGAYNEQFF. In DNA, the CDR3 is TGTGCCAGCAGCACTTTAGCGGGAGGGGCCTACAATGAGCAGTTCTTC. This chain links TRBV11-2 with TRBJ2-1; 11 nucleotides match TRBD2. Losses at the gene ends were 5 bases for V and 2 bases for J; bases not matched to a gene: 5. This CDR3 is built from 16 residues. Per the germline V gene, CDR1 is SGHAT and CDR2 is FQNNGV.

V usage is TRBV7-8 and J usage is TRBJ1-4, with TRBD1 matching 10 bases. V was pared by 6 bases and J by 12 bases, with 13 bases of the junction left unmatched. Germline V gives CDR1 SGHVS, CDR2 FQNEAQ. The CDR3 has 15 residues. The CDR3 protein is CASRRGQGLTGELFF. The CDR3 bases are TGTGCCAGCAGGCGGGGACAGGGGCTAACCGGGGAACTGTTTTTT.

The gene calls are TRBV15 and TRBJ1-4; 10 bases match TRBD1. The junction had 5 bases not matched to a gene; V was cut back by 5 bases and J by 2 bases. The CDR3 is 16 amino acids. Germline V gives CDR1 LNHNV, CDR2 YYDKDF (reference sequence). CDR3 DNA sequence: TGTGCCACCAGCGCCGGACAGGGGGGGACTAATGAAAAACTGTTTTTT. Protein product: CATSAGQGGTNEKLFF. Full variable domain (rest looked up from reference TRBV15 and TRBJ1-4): DAMVIQNPRYQVTQFGKPVTLSCSQTLNHNVMYWYQQKSSQAPKLLFHYYDKDFNNEADTPDNFQSRRPNTSFCFLDIRSPGLGDTAMYLCATSAGQGGTNEKLFFGSGTQLSVL.

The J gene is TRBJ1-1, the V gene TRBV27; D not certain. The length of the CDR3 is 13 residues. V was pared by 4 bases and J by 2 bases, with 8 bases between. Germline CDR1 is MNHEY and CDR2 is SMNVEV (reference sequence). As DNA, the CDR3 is TGTGCCAGCAGTTGGTTAAGTAACACTGAAGCTTTCTTT. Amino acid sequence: CASSWLSNTEAFF.

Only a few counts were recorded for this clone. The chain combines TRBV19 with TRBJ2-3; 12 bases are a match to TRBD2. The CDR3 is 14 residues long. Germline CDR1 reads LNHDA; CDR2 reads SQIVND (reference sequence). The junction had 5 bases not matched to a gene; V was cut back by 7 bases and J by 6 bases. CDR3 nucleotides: TGTGCCAGTAAACTAGCGGGAGGAGGGGATACGCAGTATTTT. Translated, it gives CASKLAGGGDTQYF. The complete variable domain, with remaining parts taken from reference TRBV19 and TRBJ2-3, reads DGGITQSPKYLFRKEGQNVTLSCEQNLNHDAMYWYRQDPGQGLRLIYYSQIVNDFQKGDIAEGYSVSREKKESFPLTVTSAQKNPTAFYLCASKLAGGGDTQYFGPGTRLTVL.

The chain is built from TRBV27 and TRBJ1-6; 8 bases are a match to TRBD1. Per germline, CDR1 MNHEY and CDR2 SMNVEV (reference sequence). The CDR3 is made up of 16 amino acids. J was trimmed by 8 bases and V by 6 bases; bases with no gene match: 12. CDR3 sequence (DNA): TGTGCCAGCAGCCAGGGGGCGACTACACTCCATTCACCCCTCCACTTT. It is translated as CASSQGATTLHSPLHF.